The 23 T cell receptor beta chains presented below share a single source sample, sequenced in a study of blood T cell repertoires in COVID-19. TCRdb's table, derived via immunoSEQ multiplex PCR, lists solely in-frame clones and lacks some. The data hold roughly 150,000 clones, with about 81% observed a single time. The sample taken for sequencing was peripheral blood. These receptors all come from a human donor in a cohort sampled during active COVID-19.

V and J are TRBV11-2 and TRBJ1-1, with 7 bases aligning to TRBD1. Per germline, CDR1 SGHAT and CDR2 FQNNGV. V shed 5 bases, J shed 11 bases, and the junction held 11 bases outside the gene matches. CDR3 length equals 13 residues. The CDR3 sequence is CASSVNRQGTAFF. The CDR3 region has the DNA TGTGCCAGCAGCGTCAACCGACAGGGTACTGCTTTCTTT.

The rearrangement joins TRBV4-3 to TRBJ1-1; a weak D match, TRBD1 (6 bases). The CDR3 is 15 residues long. From germline, CDR1 is LGHNA and CDR2 YSLEER. V lost 0 bases to trimming and J lost 1 base, with 9 bases between them. Here the CDR3 reads CASSQDIGGNTEAFF. In nucleotides, the CDR3 is TGCGCCAGCAGCCAAGATATAGGGGGGAACACTGAAGCTTTCTTT.

V usage is TRBV6-5 and J usage is TRBJ1-3; D is ambiguous. The CDR3 spans 15 residues. Germline loops: CDR1 MNHEY, CDR2 SVGAGI. The V end lost 6 bases, the J end lost 8 bases, and 20 bases lay between the germline ends. The CDR3, as DNA: TGTGCCAGCAGGGGCGCGCAGGCCTTGGCTCACACCATATATTTT. Protein sequence: CASRGAQALAHTIYF.

This chain links TRBV14 with TRBJ2-7; 7 bases are a match to TRBD2. Germline trimming cut 0 bases from V and 7 bases from J; bases unmatched to any gene: 15. The CDR3 is 17 amino acids. Germline values: CDR1 SGHDN, CDR2 FVKESK. In DNA form, the CDR3 reads TGTGCCAGCAGCCAAGATCGGGGGATGACTAGCCCGGGAGAGCAGTACTTC. It codes for CASSQDRGMTSPGEQYF.

The chain combines TRBV19 with TRBJ1-5; 7 nucleotides line up with TRBD1. Germline lookup yields CDR1 LNHDA and CDR2 SQIVND (reference sequence). J lost 2 bases, V lost 6 bases, and 4 bases had no gene match. The CDR3 has 14 residues. The CDR3 DNA reads as TGTGCCAGTAGGGTTACAGGGGGCAATCAGCCCCAGCATTTT. Translating it yields CASRVTGGNQPQHF.

This chain connects TRBV6-5 to TRBJ1-1; a possible D gene is TRBD1 (6 bases). The germline V gene encodes CDR1 MNHEY and CDR2 SVGAGI. The CDR3 covers 16 residues. V was clipped by 2 bases and J by 2 bases, with 15 bases between them. Written as DNA, the CDR3 is TGTGCCAGCAGTTACGCCCGGGGGGCGCATAACACTGAAGCTTTCTTT. It yields the protein CASSYARGAHNTEAFF.

The chain joins TRBV4-3 to TRBJ1-1, with D perhaps TRBD1 (6 bases). The CDR3 has 14 residues. Between the trimmed V and J ends, which lost 3 bases and 5 bases, there was a span of 13 bases. Germline CDR1 is LGHNA and CDR2 is YSLEER. The CDR3 is CASSQTGSPTEAFF. DNA for the CDR3: TGCGCCAGCAGCCAGACAGGTTCACCTACTGAAGCTTTCTTT.

The table lists this clone with a few counts. This chain connects TRBV11-2 to TRBJ2-3; 11 bases align to TRBD2. The length of the CDR3 is 16 residues. CDR1 and CDR2 (germline): SGHAT, FQNNGV. The V segment lost 5 bases and the J segment 4 bases; nucleotides outside the gene matches: 8. The CDR3 sequence is CASSPRTSGSSDTQYF. CDR3 bases: TGTGCCAGCAGCCCCCGTACTAGCGGGAGTTCAGATACGCAGTATTTT.

This clone was recorded a few times. The chain has TRBV9 and TRBJ2-1; D gene uncertain. This CDR3 region has 16 residues. V was trimmed by 0 bases and J by 3 bases, leaving 13 bases between them. Germline V gene sequence: CDR1 SGDLS, CDR2 YYNGEE. Here the CDR3 DNA reads TGTGCCAGCAGCGTAGGAGGTGTCAGCCTCTACAATGAGCAGTTCTTC. It is translated as CASSVGGVSLYNEQFF.

This clone was recorded only once. The rearrangement uses TRBV12-3 or TRBV12-4 and TRBJ1-2, with TRBD1 matching over 9 bases. J was trimmed by 6 bases and V by 6 bases; bases with no gene match: 2. CDR3 length equals 12 residues. This chain's CDR3 is CASSGDRDGYTF. CDR3 bases: TGTGCCAGCAGCGGGGACAGGGATGGCTACACCTTC.

The CDR3 nucleotides are TGTGCCATCGCTGCCCTTCAAACAGTGGTGAACACTGAAGCTTTCTTT. Translated, it gives CAIAALQTVVNTEAFF. The chain employs TRBV10-3 and TRBJ1-1, with D hard to call. Germline V lookup: CDR1 ENHRY, CDR2 SYGVKD. The CDR3 spans 16 residues. Trimming took off 8 bases at V and 0 bases at J, with 19 bases between the two ends.

This chain joins TRBV11-2 and TRBJ1-1, with TRBD1 matching over 9 bases. The CDR3 has 14 residues. J gave up 8 bases and V 3 bases, and 7 bases lay outside the gene matches. The V gene's germline CDR1 is SGHAT and CDR2 FQNNGV. CDR3 sequence (DNA): TGTGCCAGCAGCTTGGGGACAGGGCCCTTCGAAGCTTTCTTT. Translation: CASSLGTGPFEAFF.

This chain uses TRBV14 with TRBJ2-1; 14 nucleotides align to TRBD2. The junction had 9 bases not matched to a gene; V was cut back by 0 bases and J by 2 bases. Per germline, CDR1 SGHDN and CDR2 FVKESK. The CDR3 spans 20 residues. The CDR3 nucleotides read TGTGCCAGCAGCCAAGATGGGGGACTAGCGGGAGACGGAGCCTACAATGAGCAGTTCTTC. Translation gives CASSQDGGLAGDGAYNEQFF.

The chain links TRBV11-2 to TRBJ2-7; D unresolved. Looked up from germline, CDR1 is SGHAT and CDR2 is FQNNGV. The CDR3 runs 12 residues. The ends were cut back, 5 bases at V and 3 bases at J, with 8 bases in the middle. The CDR3 DNA reads TGTGCCAGCAGCCCTTTCCGCTACGAGCAGTACTTC. This encodes CASSPFRYEQYF.

In its sample, this clone was seen a few times. The genes are TRBV6-5 and TRBJ1-2, with 10 bases aligning to TRBD1. The CDR3 is made up of 14 amino acids. Germline values: CDR1 MNHEY, CDR2 SVGAGI. V shed 5 bases, J shed 7 bases, and the junction held 7 bases outside the gene matches. The CDR3, as DNA: TGTGCCAGCAGTAAACGACAGGGGGCTGGTGGCTACACCTTC. The encoded protein is CASSKRQGAGGYTF.

This clone was seen once. This rearrangement joins TRBV7-9 to TRBJ2-5, with 8 bases fitting TRBD1. The CDR3 length is 16 residues. Per the germline V gene, CDR1 is SEHNR and CDR2 is FQNEAQ (reference sequence). V shed 6 bases, J shed 2 bases, and the junction held 11 bases outside the gene matches. The chain's CDR3 is CASRHRPGQDQETQYF. CDR3 sequence (DNA): TGTGCCAGCAGGCACAGACCGGGACAGGATCAAGAGACCCAGTACTTC.

The chain joins TRBV7-9 to TRBJ2-3; 8 bases map to TRBD2. This CDR3 comprises 16 residues. Unmatched junction bases numbered 13, after V lost 5 bases and J lost 6 bases. The germline V gene encodes CDR1 SEHNR and CDR2 FQNEAQ (reference sequence). The CDR3 loop is CASSETPGLVKDTQYF. For the CDR3, the DNA is TGTGCCAGCAGCGAAACACCGGGACTAGTTAAGGATACGCAGTATTTT.

V and J are TRBV5-1 and TRBJ2-5; D possibly corresponds to TRBD2 (6 bases). CDR1 is SGHRS and CDR2 is YFSETQ in the germline V gene. Trimming shortened V by 2 bases and J by 2 bases, and 10 bases separated the two germline ends. The CDR3 has 14 residues. CDR3 sequence reads: CASSFGGAQETQYF. The CDR3 nucleotides read TGCGCCAGCAGCTTTGGCGGGGCGCAAGAGACCCAGTACTTC.

The chain uses TRBV7-9 and TRBJ1-2; a weak D match, TRBD1 (6 bases). Trimming stripped 4 bases from V and 12 bases from J, with 12 bases between. The CDR3 loop spans 11 amino acids. CDR1 is SEHNR, CDR2 FQNEAQ, per germline (reference sequence). The CDR3 bases are TGTGCCAGCAGCTCCGGGACACCCAACACCTTC. Residues: CASSSGTPNTF.

The chain combines TRBV12-3 or TRBV12-4 with TRBJ1-5; D not certain. Trimming took 4 bases from V and 7 from J, leaving 11 bases between them. This CDR3 is built from 13 residues. CDR3 region: CASSSYSGQPQHF. The CDR3 DNA reads as TGTGCCAGCAGTTCATATAGCGGACAGCCCCAGCATTTT.

This clone turned up a few times. This sequence joins TRBV7-3 and TRBJ2-1, with 7 bases identical to TRBD2. Germline V gene lookup returns CDR1 SGHTA and CDR2 FQGTGA. The CDR3 extends over 14 amino acids. Trimming took 2 bases from V and 9 from J; bases not matched to a gene: 7. The CDR3 DNA is TGTGCCAGCAGCTTACTGGCTAGGGAGGGTGAGCAGTTCTTC. Protein product: CASSLLAREGEQFF.

The genes are TRBV9 and TRBJ2-5; TRBD2 matches at 8 bases. The CDR3 is 16 residues long. Germline values: CDR1 SGDLS, CDR2 YYNGEE. V dropped 0 bases and J dropped 2; count of bases not matched to a gene: 6. CDR3 bases: TGTGCCAGCAGCGTAGGGTTAGCGGGAATACAAGAGACCCAGTACTTC. It translates to CASSVGLAGIQETQYF.

V and J are TRBV25-1 and TRBJ2-1; no clear D gene. CDR3 length: 15 amino acids. Per germline, CDR1 MGHDK and CDR2 SYGVNS. V was shortened by 4 bases and J by 0 bases, with 10 bases between the two germline ends. CDR3 DNA: TGTGCCAGCAGTGTTGCGGATAGCTCCTACAATGAGCAGTTCTTC. It specifies CASSVADSSYNEQFF.